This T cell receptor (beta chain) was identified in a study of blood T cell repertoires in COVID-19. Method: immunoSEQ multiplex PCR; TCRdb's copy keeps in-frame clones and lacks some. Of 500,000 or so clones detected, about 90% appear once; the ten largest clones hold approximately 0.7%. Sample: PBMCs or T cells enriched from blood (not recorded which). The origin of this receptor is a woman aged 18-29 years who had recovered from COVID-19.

CDR3 nucleotide sequence: TGTGCCAGCAGCGAGTTCTCCTCTGGAAACACCATATATTTT. This gives the protein CASSEFSSGNTIYF. The rearrangement links TRBV28 to TRBJ1-3, with unresolved D. The CDR3 loop spans 14 amino acids. Between the trimmed V and J ends, which lost 6 bases and 0 bases, there was a span of 9 bases. CDR1 and CDR2 from the germline V gene are MDHEN and SYDVKM.